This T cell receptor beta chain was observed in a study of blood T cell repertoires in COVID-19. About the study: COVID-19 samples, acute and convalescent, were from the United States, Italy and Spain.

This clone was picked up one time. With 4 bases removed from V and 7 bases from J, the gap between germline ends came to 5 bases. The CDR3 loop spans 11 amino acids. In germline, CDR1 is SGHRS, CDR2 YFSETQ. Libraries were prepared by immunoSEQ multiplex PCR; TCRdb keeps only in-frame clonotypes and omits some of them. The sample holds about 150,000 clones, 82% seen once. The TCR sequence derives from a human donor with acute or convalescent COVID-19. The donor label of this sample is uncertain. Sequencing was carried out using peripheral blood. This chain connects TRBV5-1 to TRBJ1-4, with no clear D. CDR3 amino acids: CASSPGEKLFF. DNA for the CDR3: TGCGCCAGCAGCCCGGGTGAAAAACTGTTTTTT.